This entry describes one T cell receptor (beta chain). Its matching antigen is unknown. Clones were sequenced by immunoSEQ multiplex PCR, and TCRdb holds only the in-frame ones, with some missing. The table shows about 350,000 clones, with 85% occurring only once. This entry is derived from a study of Ad26.COV2.S vaccination and SARS-CoV-2 variants. Study-wide results and limits: Total T cell responses may have been underestimated by the TCR breadth and depth analyses.

Trimming cost V 2 bases and J 2 bases, with 22 bases left between them. The CDR3 sequence is 18 residues long. CDR1 and CDR2 (germline): MNHNS, SASEGT. Regarding treatment: about 20 received Ad26.COV2.S at low or high dose, single or two shots; roughly five received placebo; per-sample allocation not given. The samples date from day 63 after the first vaccine or placebo injection. Its platform was an Ad26 vector, and its expressed antigen was Wuhan-strain SARS-CoV-2 spike. The chain couples TRBV6-1 to TRBJ2-7; maybe TRBD2 (6 bases). The sequencing here drew on peripheral blood, taken in a trial of Ad26.COV2.S vaccine versus placebo. This TCR came from a person between 18 and 65 years old who received the Ad26.COV2.S COVID-19 vaccine or a placebo. CDR3 DNA: TGTGCCAGCAGTGAAAGTCTCGGGCGGAGCGGGCGGGCCTACGAGCAGTACTTC. It encodes CASSESLGRSGRAYEQYF.